This TCR beta chain was documented in a study of T cells in pancreatic ductal adenocarcinoma. Findings and caveats of the study: No significant tumor-blood clonality difference; means were about 0.1 and 0.065.

V gave up 2 bases and J gave up 1 base, with 11 bases separating them. CDR1 SGHRS and CDR2 YFSETQ come from the germline V gene. CDR3 length: 15 amino acids. Worth noting for this clone: What it binds is not known.

Selected pancreatic ductal adenocarcinoma patients had undergone surgery without neoadjuvant therapy. Sequenced by immunoSEQ multiplex PCR; TCRdb stores in-frame clones only, minus some. The sample carries roughly 31,000 clones, 90% to 95% recorded once. The source is a human donor with pancreatic ductal adenocarcinoma. This chain joins TRBV5-1 and TRBJ2-3; a possible D gene is TRBD2 (6 bases). Sequenced material: PBMCs. The DNA of the CDR3 is TGCGCCAGCAGCTTACGCGGGATGGGCACAGATACGCAGTATTTT. This codes for CASSLRGMGTDTQYF.